This T cell receptor beta chain was identified during a study of T-cell reconstitution after alpha-beta-depleted transplantation in children. Study findings and constraints: High day-60 TCRbeta diversity in some patients came from surviving recipient T cells and thymic progenitors. T-cell counts and diversity were attributed mostly to newly produced T cells one year after transplant. Reportedly, alpha-beta T cells present about two months post-transplant originated from several hundred expanded clones of graft origin.

Germline CDR1 and CDR2: KGHSH and LQKENI. This CDR3 is 16 amino acids long. The ends were cut back, 5 bases at V and 0 bases at J, with 17 bases in the middle. This clonotype was seen ten or more times. What it binds is unknown. Library preparation (for TCRbeta) was performed with unique molecular identifiers. Each CDR3 protein is one row after TCRdb ran MiXCR on the PCR reads. The table includes about 230,000 distinct CDR3 sequences, approximately 10% detected once. The chain combines TRBV18 with TRBJ2-7; D may match TRBD1 or TRBD2 (5 bases each). The origin of this receptor is a child less than two years old with acute myeloid leukemia, due to receive a stem cell transplant. Sequences were derived from PBMCs, sampled before TCRalphabeta/CD19-depleted stem cell transplant. The DNA for the CDR3 is TGTGCCAGCTCATCTTCCGGGACCGTGAGCTCCTACGAGCAGTACTTC. Translation: CASSSSGTVSSYEQYF. The full variable domain, with the rest looked up from reference TRBV18 and TRBJ2-7, is NAGVMQNPRHLVRRRGQEARLRCSPMKGHSHVYWYRQLPEEGLKFMVYLQKENIIDESGMPKERFSAEFPKEGPSILRIQQVVRGDSAAYFCASSSSGTVSSYEQYFGPGTRLTVT.